This T cell receptor (beta chain) was identified in a study of cytomegalovirus exposure and HLA in healthy donors. With 60 Vbeta and 13 Jbeta primers, the PCR was carried out. The method was immunoSEQ multiplex PCR; TCRdb's version includes in-frame clones alone and lacks a portion of them. The table includes some 250,000 clones, 82% detected once. Trimming took off 7 bases at V and 8 bases at J, with 17 bases between the two ends. Germline V lookup: CDR1 LGHNT, CDR2 FRNRAP. The CDR3 runs to 13 residues. The clonotype originates from a woman in her thirties or forties in good health and CMV-seropositive. What was sequenced was PBMCs. This chain joins TRBV12-5 and TRBJ1-2, with a weak D call TRBD1 (5 bases). CDR3 in amino acids: CASAPGGVSGYTF. DNA of the CDR3: TGTGCTAGTGCTCCGGGGGGGGTCTCCGGCTACACCTTC.